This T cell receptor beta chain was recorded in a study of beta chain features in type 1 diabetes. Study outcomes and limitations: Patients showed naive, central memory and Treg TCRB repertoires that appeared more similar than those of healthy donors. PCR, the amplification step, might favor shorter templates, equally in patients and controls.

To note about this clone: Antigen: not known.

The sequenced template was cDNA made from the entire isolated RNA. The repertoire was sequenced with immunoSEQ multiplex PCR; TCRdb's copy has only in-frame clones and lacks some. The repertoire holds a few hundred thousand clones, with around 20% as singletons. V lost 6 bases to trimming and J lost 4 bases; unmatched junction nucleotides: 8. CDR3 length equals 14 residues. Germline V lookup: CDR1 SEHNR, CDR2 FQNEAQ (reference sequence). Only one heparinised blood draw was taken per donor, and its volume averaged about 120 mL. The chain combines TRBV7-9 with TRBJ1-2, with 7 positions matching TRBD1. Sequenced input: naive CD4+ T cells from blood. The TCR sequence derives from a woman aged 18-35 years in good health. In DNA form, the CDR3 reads TGTGCCAGCAGATTGGACAGGACACCCTATGGCTACACCTTC. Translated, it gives CASRLDRTPYGYTF.